This T cell receptor (beta chain) was observed in a study of CD8+ T cells in alopecia areata. For the study at large: A regimen of oral tofacitinib, 5 to 10 mg twice daily, was given to treated patients.

Sequencing templates came from extracted RNA that was reverse transcribed into cDNA. Some clones are missing from TCRdb's copy, which holds only in-frame ones; the method was immunoSEQ multiplex PCR. The sample comprises 220,000 or so clones, about 60% of which are singletons, and more than 0.4% rests with the top ten. V lost 4 bases to trimming and J lost 3 bases, with 13 bases between them. Germline loops: CDR1 SQVTM, CDR2 ANQGSEA. The CDR3 extends over 14 amino acids. The material was CD4+ T cells sorted from blood, obtained at week 0. This sequence joins TRBV29-1 and TRBJ2-1, with a tentative D call TRBD1 (5 bases). The clonotype comes from a human donor with alopecia areata. CDR3 coding DNA: TGCAGCGTTGGGGGCGGCAGCCTCTACAATGAGCAGTTCTTC. This encodes CSVGGGSLYNEQFF.